The entry below gives a single T cell receptor (beta chain) sequence along with its context. These data are taken from a study of PD-1 blockade in classical Hodgkin lymphoma. Autologous stem cell transplantation was followed by relapse in every patient, and brentuximab vedotin exposure varied. Clones were sequenced by immunoSEQ multiplex PCR, and TCRdb holds only the in-frame ones, with some missing. Among 43,000 or so clones listed, 85% to 90% were seen once. Trimming took 0 bases from V and 6 from J, leaving 11 bases between them. Germline assignment: CDR1 SGHNT and CDR2 YYREEE (reference sequence). The CDR3 consists of 14 residues.

The chain couples TRBV5-4 to TRBJ2-3; unclear D gene. This clonotype was sampled from a human donor with classical Hodgkin lymphoma. Sequenced material: peripheral blood mononuclear cells (PBMCs), taken at baseline. DNA for the CDR3: TGTGCCAGCAGCTTGGGGGCACTGCGGGATACGCAGTATTTT. Translated: CASSLGALRDTQYF.